Shown below are 23 T cell receptor beta chains from a single sample sequenced in a study of T cells in Graves' hyperthyroidism and ophthalmopathy. The CDR3 regions of TCR beta were amplified from RNA transcripts. First-round RT-PCR of the TCR CDR3 relied on the HTBI primer set. TCRdb redid the calling of the multiplex PCR reads with MiXCR, one entry per CDR3 protein. The data show around 380,000 distinct CDR3 sequences, roughly 14% seen once. The specimen sequenced was blood. Receptor source: a man aged 30 to 45 with Graves' hyperthyroidism that later progressed to Graves' ophthalmopathy.

The rearrangement joins TRBV4-1 to TRBJ1-1, with 7 bases identical to TRBD1. The J segment lost 4 bases and the V segment lost 0 bases, leaving 8 bases of the junction unmatched. The CDR3 spans 16 residues. The V gene's germline CDR1 is MGHRA and CDR2 YSYEKL. DNA of the CDR3: TGCGCCAGCAGCCAAGATCCCTCAACAGGGGCCACTGAAGCTTTCTTT. Protein: CASSQDPSTGATEAFF.

This clonotype was detected many times. The rearrangement joins TRBV6-1 to TRBJ1-4, with D unresolved. Trimming stripped 4 bases from V and 4 bases from J, with 13 bases between. Per the germline V gene, CDR1 is MNHNS and CDR2 is SASEGT. The CDR3 has 15 residues. Written as DNA, the CDR3 is TGTGCCAGCAGTGGAATGAGAGGGAATAATGAAAAACTGTTTTTT. This sequence encodes CASSGMRGNNEKLFF.

This clonotype came up a few times. The chain employs TRBV4-2 and TRBJ2-3, with TRBD1 matching 9 bases. The V gene end was trimmed by 3 bases and the J gene end by 5 bases; junction bases not matched to a gene: 6. Looked up from germline, CDR1 is LGHNA and CDR2 is YNFKEQ. The CDR3 contains 15 residues. DNA of the CDR3: TGTGCCAGCAGCCATACACAGGGGGCGCAAGATACGCAGTATTTT. Protein: CASSHTQGAQDTQYF.

The chain recombines TRBV19 with TRBJ2-2; D might be TRBD2 (6 bases). Trimming took off 0 bases at V and 7 bases at J, with 12 bases between the two ends. Germline V lookup: CDR1 LNHDA, CDR2 SQIVND (reference sequence). The CDR3 runs to 15 residues. CDR3 bases: TGTGCCAGTAGTATAGAGGGCACGGGAGTCGGGGAGCTGTTTTTT. Translated, it gives CASSIEGTGVGELFF.

This clonotype was recorded at least ten times. This chain uses TRBV5-1 with TRBJ2-7; TRBD2 aligns across 7 bases. This CDR3 is built from 15 residues. With 4 bases clipped from V and 0 bases from J, the junction kept 7 bases outside the gene matches. CDR1 and CDR2 (germline): SGHRS, YFSETQ. CDR3 residues: CASSLTSASSYEQYF. The CDR3, as DNA: TGCGCCAGCAGCCTCACTAGCGCCTCCTCCTACGAGCAGTACTTC.

This clonotype was recorded many times. This rearrangement joins TRBV20-1 to TRBJ1-1; D not certain. This CDR3 has 12 amino acids. In germline, CDR1 is DFQATT, CDR2 SNEGSKA (reference sequence). V was pared by 8 bases and J by 4 bases, with 14 bases between. CDR3 amino acids: CSSYVGGTEAFF. CDR3 bases: TGCAGTTCATACGTGGGCGGCACTGAAGCTTTCTTT.

There are many counts of this clonotype. The chain is built from TRBV20-1 and TRBJ1-2; D ambiguous. Germline CDR1 and CDR2: DFQATT and SNEGSKA (reference sequence). This CDR3 is 15 amino acids long. The V end lost 1 base, the J end lost 8 bases, and 20 bases lay between the germline ends. The CDR3 spells CSARGETGLPLGYTF. CDR3 DNA: TGCAGTGCTAGAGGGGAAACGGGTCTCCCTCTAGGCTACACCTTC.

Notes on this clonotype: Just one base apart from a much larger clone, this may be a read error. This chain links TRBV2 with TRBJ1-1; D is unresolved. Germline CDR1 SNHLY, CDR2 FYNNEI. This CDR3 contains 14 residues. In DNA form, the CDR3 reads TGTGCCAGCACCCCCCCAGTTCTGAACACTGAAGCTCTCTTT. Encoded protein: CASTPPVLNTEALF.

Turning to this clonotype: An end of the junction does not agree with germline; a read error may underlie this. The chain has TRBV9 and TRBJ2-2; TRBD2 agrees at 12 bases. The CDR3 runs 18 residues. Germline lookup yields CDR1 SGDLS and CDR2 YYNGEE. CDR3 in amino acids: CASSVLASGGAGTGEPFF. The CDR3 DNA reads as TGTGCCAGCAGCGTACTGGCTAGCGGGGGGGCTGGCACCGGGGAGCCGTTTTTT.

This clonotype was observed many times. V and J are TRBV28 and TRBJ1-1; D is unclear. Germline CDR1 reads MDHEN; CDR2 reads SYDVKM. Between the trimmed V and J ends, which lost 0 bases and 1 base, there was a span of 6 bases. This CDR3 region has 14 residues. The CDR3 DNA reads TGTGCCAGCAGTTTATGGTCAACGAACACTGAAGCTTTCTTT. This gives the protein CASSLWSTNTEAFF.

In its sample, this clonotype was seen many times. The chain recombines TRBV12-5 with TRBJ1-5, with a tentative D call TRBD1 (6 bases). Germline CDR1 is LGHNT and CDR2 is FRNRAP. Trimming stripped 5 bases from V and 0 bases from J, with 11 bases between. CDR3 length: 15 residues. CDR3 coding DNA: TGTGCTAGTGGTCAACAGGGCGTTAGCAATCAGCCCCAGCATTTT. Amino acid sequence: CASGQQGVSNQPQHF.

The J gene is TRBJ2-7, the V gene TRBV3-1, with 8 bases that match TRBD1. The germline CDR1 and CDR2 sequences are LGHDT and YNNKEL (reference sequence). The CDR3 has 16 amino acids. V lost 1 base to trimming and J lost 7 bases; unmatched junction nucleotides: 12. The CDR3: CASSQVGSGGPREQYF. CDR3 coding DNA: TGTGCCAGCAGCCAAGTAGGGTCAGGGGGCCCGAGGGAGCAGTACTTC.

There are many counts of this clonotype. The chain employs TRBV20-1 and TRBJ2-7; D is unresolved. CDR1 and CDR2 (germline): DFQATT, SNEGSKA (reference sequence). V was pared by 0 bases and J by 2 bases, with 11 bases between. CDR3 length: 14 residues. The CDR3 loop reads CSARDRDGTYEQYF. The CDR3 coding sequence is TGCAGTGCTAGAGATAGGGATGGCACCTACGAGCAGTACTTC.

This clonotype has more than one count but fewer than ten. This rearrangement joins TRBV20-1 to TRBJ1-1; no definite D call. Germline V gives CDR1 DFQATT, CDR2 SNEGSKA (reference sequence). With 3 bases removed from V and 3 bases from J, the gap between germline ends came to 8 bases. The CDR3 extends over 12 amino acids. This CDR3 is CSASKSHTEAFF. The CDR3, as DNA: TGCAGTGCTAGCAAAAGTCACACTGAAGCTTTCTTT.

J is TRBJ2-7 and V is TRBV6-1, with 7 nucleotides matching TRBD1. J lost 7 bases, V lost 2 bases, and 8 bases had no gene match. There are 14 residues in the CDR3. Germline V gene data show CDR1 as MNHNS and CDR2 as SASEGT. The CDR3 nucleotides read TGTGCCAGCAGTGAATGTAGGGGGCTCGGGGAGCAGTACTTC. This gives the protein CASSECRGLGEQYF.

V and J are TRBV28 and TRBJ1-1; D possibly corresponds to TRBD1 (6 bases). CDR1 MDHEN and CDR2 SYDVKM come from the germline V gene. V was clipped by 5 bases and J by 7 bases, with 14 bases between them. The CDR3 consists of 13 residues. The CDR3 loop is CASSPQGRGEAFF. The DNA for the CDR3 is TGTGCCAGCAGTCCACAGGGAAGGGGTGAAGCTTTCTTT.

This clonotype was seen repeatedly, ten times or more. This sequence joins TRBV28 and TRBJ1-2; 7 nucleotides line up with TRBD1. V shed 3 bases, J shed 6 bases, and the junction held 7 bases outside the gene matches. Per the germline V gene, CDR1 is MDHEN and CDR2 is SYDVKM. The CDR3 is 14 amino acids. CDR3 DNA: TGTGCCAGCAGTTTGGTGGGTACAGGGGATGGCTACACCTTC. As protein: CASSLVGTGDGYTF.

The table lists this clonotype with a few counts. CDR3 protein: CASSEQGRAQPQHF. CDR3 DNA: TGCGCCAGCAGTGAGCAGGGGAGGGCTCAGCCCCAGCATTTT. V usage is TRBV10-2 and J usage is TRBJ1-5; a possible D gene is TRBD1 (6 bases). Germline CDR1 reads WSHSY; CDR2 reads SAAADI. V lost 2 bases, J lost 6 bases, and 11 bases lay in between. CDR3 size: 14 residues.

V gene TRBV9 combines with J gene TRBJ2-1, with 10 bases that match TRBD1. V was pared by 4 bases and J by 4 bases, with 14 bases of the junction left unmatched. The CDR3 runs to 18 residues. Per the germline V gene, CDR1 is SGDLS and CDR2 is YYNGEE. Written as DNA, the CDR3 is TGTGCCAGCAGCACCGGACAAATTGACAGGGGGCTTTACAATGAGCAGTTCTTC. Protein: CASSTGQIDRGLYNEQFF.

This clonotype was recorded many times. The V call is TRBV2, the J call TRBJ2-3, with D hard to call. V was pared by 7 bases and J by 3 bases, with 8 bases between. This CDR3 comprises 12 residues. Looked up from germline, CDR1 is SNHLY and CDR2 is FYNNEI. CDR3 in DNA: TGTGCCAGCAAGCTGGGGACAGATACGCAGTATTTT. It is translated as CASKLGTDTQYF.

The rearrangement links TRBV18 to TRBJ1-5; 7 bases fit TRBD1. In germline, CDR1 is KGHSH, CDR2 LQKENI. The CDR3 is 14 residues long. Trimming cost V 2 bases and J 3 bases; bases outside gene matches: 1. CDR3 sequence (DNA): TGTGCCAGCTCACCAGGGACAGACAATCAGCCCCAGCATTTT. This gives the protein CASSPGTDNQPQHF.

This clonotype has only a few counts. The rearrangement uses TRBV14 and TRBJ2-7; D unresolved. V was trimmed by 2 bases and J by 0 bases, leaving 8 bases between them. Germline V gene data show CDR1 as SGHDN and CDR2 as FVKESK. This CDR3 has 14 amino acids. The CDR3 sequence is CASSQTPYSYEQYF. The CDR3 bases are TGTGCCAGCAGCCAAACACCTTACTCCTACGAGCAGTACTTC. Together with reference TRBV14 and TRBJ2-7, the CDR3 gives the full variable domain: EAGVTQFPSHSVIEKGQTVTLRCDPISGHDNLYWYRRVMGKEIKFLLHFVKESKQDESGMPNNRFLAERTGGTYSTLKVQPAELEDSGVYFCASSQTPYSYEQYFGPGTRLTVT.

This chain uses TRBV2 with TRBJ1-5; possibly TRBD1 for D (5 bases). Trimming left V 7 bases short and J 7 bases short, with 17 bases between. This CDR3 is built from 14 residues. Germline CDR1 SNHLY, CDR2 FYNNEI. CDR3 sequence (DNA): TGTGCCAGCACCGGGGACCAAGGTGGGCAGCCCCAGCATTTT. It translates to CASTGDQGGQPQHF.